This TCR beta chain came from a study of control samples from healthy donors and cancer patients (dated by TCRdb to between 2020 and 2021). Points on this clone: The specificity of this receptor is unknown. Per-nucleotide qualities are absent, and no much larger clonotype sits a single base away.

Libraries were prepared through the immunoSEQ multiplex PCR assay. The clones in this table, taken by TCRdb from immuneACCESS, are in-frame only. Not every clone is retained; where verified, under half of the shortfall comes from an unresolved V gene, and the cause of the rest is unknown. Here the sample has about 51,000 clones; around nine tenths occur a single time. Around 1.5% of the sample rests with the top ten. The CDR3 numbers 14 residues from cysteine through phenylalanine. Solely the CDR3 DNA is kept, with 42 bases framed from the first base. As encoded in the germline V gene, CDR1 is MNHEY while CDR2 is SVGAGI. V is cut by 7 bases and J by 5 bases, and the space between the germline ends is 17 bases.

The sequence is built from TRBV6-5 and TRBJ2-5, with an unclear D gene assignment. The TCR was taken from a man aged 35-49 years with colorectal cancer. The source material was PBMCs. The nucleotide sequence reads TGTGCCAGCACCCCTCCTCCGGCCAGGGAGACCCAGTACTTC. The translation is CASTPPPARETQYF.